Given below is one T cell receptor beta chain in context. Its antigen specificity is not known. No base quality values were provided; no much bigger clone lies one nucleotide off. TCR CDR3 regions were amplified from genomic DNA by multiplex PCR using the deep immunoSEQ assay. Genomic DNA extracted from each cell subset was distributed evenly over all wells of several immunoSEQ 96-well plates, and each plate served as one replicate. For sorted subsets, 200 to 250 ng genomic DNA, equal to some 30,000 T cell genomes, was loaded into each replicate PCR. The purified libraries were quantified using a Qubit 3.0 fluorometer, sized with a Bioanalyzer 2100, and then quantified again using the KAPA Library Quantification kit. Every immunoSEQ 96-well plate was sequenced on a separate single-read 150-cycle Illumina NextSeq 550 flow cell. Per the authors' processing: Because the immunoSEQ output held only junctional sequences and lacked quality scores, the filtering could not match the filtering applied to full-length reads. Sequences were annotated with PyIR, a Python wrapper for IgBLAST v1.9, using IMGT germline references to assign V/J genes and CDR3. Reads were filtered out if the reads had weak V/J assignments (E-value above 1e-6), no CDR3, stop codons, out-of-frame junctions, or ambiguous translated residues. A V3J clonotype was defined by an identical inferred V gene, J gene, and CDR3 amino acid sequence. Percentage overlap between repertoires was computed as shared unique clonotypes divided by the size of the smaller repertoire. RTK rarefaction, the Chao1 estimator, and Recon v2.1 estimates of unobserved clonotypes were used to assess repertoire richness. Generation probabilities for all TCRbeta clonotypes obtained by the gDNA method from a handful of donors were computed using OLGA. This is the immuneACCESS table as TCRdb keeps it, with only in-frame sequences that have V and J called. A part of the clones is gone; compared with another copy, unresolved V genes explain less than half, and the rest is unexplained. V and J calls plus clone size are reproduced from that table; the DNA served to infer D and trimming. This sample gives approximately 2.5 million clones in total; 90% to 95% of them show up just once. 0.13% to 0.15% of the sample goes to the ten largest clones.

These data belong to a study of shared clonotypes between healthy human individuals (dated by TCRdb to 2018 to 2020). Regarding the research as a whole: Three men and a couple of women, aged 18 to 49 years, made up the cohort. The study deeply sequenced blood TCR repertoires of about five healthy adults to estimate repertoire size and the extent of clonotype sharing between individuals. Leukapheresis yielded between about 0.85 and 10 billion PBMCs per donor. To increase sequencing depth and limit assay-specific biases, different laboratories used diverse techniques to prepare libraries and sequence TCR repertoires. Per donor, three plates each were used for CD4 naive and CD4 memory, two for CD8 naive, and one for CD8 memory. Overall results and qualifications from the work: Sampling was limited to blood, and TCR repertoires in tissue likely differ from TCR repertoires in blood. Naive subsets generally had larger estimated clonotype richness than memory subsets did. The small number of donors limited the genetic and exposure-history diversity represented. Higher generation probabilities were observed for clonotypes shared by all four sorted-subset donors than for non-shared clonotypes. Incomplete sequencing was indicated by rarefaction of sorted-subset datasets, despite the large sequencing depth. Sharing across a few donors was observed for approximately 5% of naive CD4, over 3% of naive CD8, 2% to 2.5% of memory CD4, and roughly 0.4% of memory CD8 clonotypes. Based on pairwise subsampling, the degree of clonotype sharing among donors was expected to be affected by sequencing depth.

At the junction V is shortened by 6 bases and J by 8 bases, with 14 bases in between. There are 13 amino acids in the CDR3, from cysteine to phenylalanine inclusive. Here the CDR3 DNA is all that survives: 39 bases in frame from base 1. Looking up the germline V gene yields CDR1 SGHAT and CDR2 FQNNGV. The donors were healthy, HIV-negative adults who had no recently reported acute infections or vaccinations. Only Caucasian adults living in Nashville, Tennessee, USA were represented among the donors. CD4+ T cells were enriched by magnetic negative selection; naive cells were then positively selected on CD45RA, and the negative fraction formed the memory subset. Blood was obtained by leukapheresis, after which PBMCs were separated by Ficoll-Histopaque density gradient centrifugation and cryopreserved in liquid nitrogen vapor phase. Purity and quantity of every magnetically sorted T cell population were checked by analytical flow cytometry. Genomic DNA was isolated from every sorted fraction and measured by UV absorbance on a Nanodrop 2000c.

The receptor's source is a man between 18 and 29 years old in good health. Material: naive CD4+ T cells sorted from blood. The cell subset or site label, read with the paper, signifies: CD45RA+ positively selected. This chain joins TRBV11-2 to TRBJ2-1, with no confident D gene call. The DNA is TGTGCCAGCAGACCCGCCGGGTGGGATGAGCAGTTCTTC. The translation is CASRPAGWDEQFF.